The 13 T cell receptor beta chains in this list originate from one sample, sequenced in a study of blood T cell repertoires in COVID-19. The data were produced by immunoSEQ multiplex PCR, yet TCRdb's version contains in-frame clones alone and is incomplete. This sample has about 210,000 clones, with 85% found just once. Sequenced material: peripheral blood. The source of these receptors is a man between 45 and 60 years old with COVID-19, enrolled during active disease.

The chain carries TRBV20-1 and TRBJ2-7; maybe TRBD2 (6 bases). V lost 3 bases, J lost 5 bases, and 20 bases lay in between. This CDR3 comprises 15 residues. Per germline, CDR1 DFQATT and CDR2 SNEGSKA (reference sequence). The CDR3 here is CSASSGVGIKDEQYF. CDR3 nucleotides: TGCAGTGCTAGTTCGGGGGTGGGGATAAAGGACGAGCAGTACTTC.

This CDR3 reads CASSLPSGGWGDTQYF. In DNA form, the CDR3 reads TGTGCCAGCTCACTACCTAGCGGGGGCTGGGGAGATACGCAGTATTTT. The chain employs TRBV18 and TRBJ2-3; 10 positions agree with TRBD2. With 4 bases clipped from V and 5 bases from J, the junction kept 9 bases outside the gene matches. This CDR3 is 16 amino acids long. Germline V gene sequence: CDR1 KGHSH, CDR2 LQKENI.

The chain combines TRBV29-1 with TRBJ2-3; perhaps TRBD1 as D (6 bases). Per germline, CDR1 SQVTM and CDR2 ANQGSEA. The V end lost 2 bases, the J end lost 1 base, and 10 bases lay between the germline ends. The CDR3 is made up of 14 amino acids. CDR3 region: CSVEKGVGTDTQYF. The CDR3 DNA sequence: TGCAGCGTTGAAAAGGGGGTTGGCACAGATACGCAGTATTTT.

This rearrangement joins TRBV5-1 to TRBJ2-1; 8 nucleotides agree with TRBD1. The CDR3 spans 14 residues. Germline-derived CDR1 and CDR2 are SGHRS and YFSETQ. V dropped 3 bases and J dropped 4; count of bases not matched to a gene: 3. The CDR3 sequence: CASSWGQAYNEQFF. CDR3 bases: TGCGCCAGCAGCTGGGGACAGGCGTACAATGAGCAGTTCTTC.

This clone has only one observation. V and J are TRBV12-3 or TRBV12-4 and TRBJ1-1, with D uncertain. The V and J ends lost 10 bases and 0 bases respectively, with 9 bases between them. This CDR3 comprises 12 residues. DNA for the CDR3: TGTGCCATCCGAGCTCTGAACACTGAAGCTTTCTTT. Its protein product is CAIRALNTEAFF.

The rearrangement links TRBV6-2 or TRBV6-3 to TRBJ1-1, with 7 nucleotides matching TRBD1. The CDR3 spans 16 residues. The V and J ends lost 0 bases and 5 bases, in that order; junction bases with no gene match: 9. Germline CDR1 is MNHEY and CDR2 is SVGEGT. The CDR3 DNA follows: TGTGCCAGCAGTTACTCGATAGGGGGGACAGCTACTGAAGCTTTCTTT. It codes for CASSYSIGGTATEAFF.

This clone came up a few times. The gene calls are TRBV7-6 and TRBJ1-5, with 9 bases lining up with TRBD1. With V trimmed by 4 bases and J by 1 base, 2 bases remained unmatched. This CDR3 spans 15 amino acids. Per the germline V gene, CDR1 is SGHVS and CDR2 is FNYEAQ. The CDR3 region is CASSSGQGSNQPQHF. The CDR3 region has the DNA TGTGCCAGCAGCTCGGGACAGGGAAGCAATCAGCCCCAGCATTTT.

V gene TRBV4-1 combines with J gene TRBJ1-2; 8 positions match TRBD1. Germline lookup yields CDR1 MGHRA and CDR2 YSYEKL. The CDR3 runs 14 residues. V gave up 2 bases and J gave up 7 bases; unmatched junction bases: 6. The chain's CDR3 is CASSQQTGVGGYTF. In DNA, the CDR3 is TGCGCCAGCAGCCAACAGACAGGGGTGGGTGGCTACACCTTC.

The chain combines TRBV5-1 with TRBJ2-7; 10 bases align to TRBD1. J gave up 7 bases and V 4 bases, and 8 bases lay outside the gene matches. This CDR3 spans 14 amino acids. Germline loops: CDR1 SGHRS, CDR2 YFSETQ. The CDR3 nucleotides read TGCGCCAGCAGCCTGGGACAGGGGATAGGGGAGCAGTACTTC. This gives the protein CASSLGQGIGEQYF.

The J gene is TRBJ2-2, the V gene TRBV7-6; 7 nucleotides agree with TRBD1. The CDR3 length is 18 residues. Germline assignment: CDR1 SGHVS and CDR2 FNYEAQ. J was trimmed by 1 base and V by 1 base; bases with no gene match: 9. The DNA of the CDR3 is TGTGCCAGCAGCTTAGGTTGGGGACAGATACTGAACACCGGGGAGCTGTTTTTT. This gives the protein CASSLGWGQILNTGELFF.

CDR3 nucleotide sequence: TGCGCCAGCAGTCAACGGGGGGCGAATTCACCCCTCCACTTT. Amino acids: CASSQRGANSPLHF. V and J are TRBV23-1 and TRBJ1-6; D might be TRBD1 (6 bases). TRBV23-1 is sorted into the ORF group, with uncertain function. The V end was cut by 2 bases, the J end by 7 bases, with 9 bases between. The CDR3 contains 14 residues.

The chain links TRBV7-9 to TRBJ2-7, with 9 positions matching TRBD1. V was clipped by 4 bases and J by 5 bases; unmatched bases: 6. This CDR3 comprises 14 residues. Germline V gene sequence: CDR1 SEHNR, CDR2 FQNEAQ (reference sequence). CDR3: CASSYGTGRNEQYF. The CDR3 nucleotides read TGTGCCAGCAGCTATGGGACAGGGAGAAACGAGCAGTACTTC.

As concerns this clone: The same CDR3 can be traced to other DNA sequences in this sample. The gene calls are TRBV20-1 and TRBJ1-2, with D possibly being TRBD1 (5 bases). Trimming cost V 6 bases and J 4 bases, with 9 bases left between them. Germline CDR1 is DFQATT and CDR2 is SNEGSKA (reference sequence). The CDR3 is made up of 11 amino acids. The CDR3 coding sequence is TGCAGTGCCTCCCAGGGCTATGGCTACACCTTC. Its translation is CSASQGYGYTF.